The 15 T cell receptor beta chains reported below all come from one sample, sequenced in a study of immune evolution from preneoplasia to lung adenocarcinoma. Assay used: immunoSEQ multiplex PCR; TCRdb lists only in-frame clones, some missing. Of around 3,700 clones in the sample, 70% to 90% are singletons; the top ten hold approximately 2%. The source material was FFPE invasive lung adenocarcinoma tissue. Receptors originate from a person aged 45-65 years with lung adenocarcinoma.

The rearrangement links TRBV6-1 to TRBJ2-7; 11 nucleotides match TRBD1. CDR1 is MNHNS, CDR2 SASEGT, per germline. The CDR3 extends over 14 amino acids. V was pared by 2 bases and J by 6 bases, with 3 bases of the junction left unmatched. The CDR3 DNA sequence: TGTGCCAGCAGTGAACCGGGACAGGGGGGCGAGCAGTACTTC. Translated: CASSEPGQGGEQYF.

The gene calls are TRBV6-1 and TRBJ1-5, with TRBD1 as a possible D gene (5 bases). V was trimmed by 4 bases and J by 4 bases, leaving 14 bases between them. The CDR3 is made up of 15 amino acids. The V gene's germline CDR1 is MNHNS and CDR2 SASEGT. This CDR3 is CASSAGTVYNQPQHF. The CDR3 DNA follows: TGTGCCAGCAGTGCGGGGACGGTCTATAATCAGCCCCAGCATTTT.

The chain carries TRBV2 and TRBJ2-4; tentatively, D is TRBD1 (6 bases). Trimming pared 4 bases from V and 1 base from J, leaving 8 bases between. The CDR3 spans 14 residues. Looked up from germline, CDR1 is SNHLY and CDR2 is FYNNEI. DNA for the CDR3: TGTGCCAGCAGTGCCCAGGGGGCCAAAAACATTCAGTACTTC. This encodes CASSAQGAKNIQYF.

The DNA of the CDR3 is TGTGCCAGCAGTCGAAGAAATACGGGACAGGGGTACACAGATACGCAGTATTTT. It translates to CASSRRNTGQGYTDTQYF. The chain couples TRBV2 to TRBJ2-3; 10 bases fit TRBD1. This CDR3 spans 18 amino acids. Germline lookup yields CDR1 SNHLY and CDR2 FYNNEI. The V segment lost 5 bases and the J segment 2 bases; nucleotides outside the gene matches: 13.

This clone was counted only a few times. V usage is TRBV27 and J usage is TRBJ2-2; 12 bases line up with TRBD2. The CDR3 contains 16 residues. The junction had 8 bases not matched to a gene; V was cut back by 6 bases and J by 6 bases. CDR1 MNHEY and CDR2 SMNVEV come from the germline V gene (reference sequence). CDR3 loop: CASRTPTSGSSGELFF. The CDR3 coding sequence is TGTGCCAGCAGAACCCCGACTAGCGGGAGCTCCGGGGAGCTGTTTTTT.

The chain is built from TRBV4-2 and TRBJ2-4, with a weak D call TRBD1 (5 bases). Germline assignment: CDR1 LGHNA and CDR2 YNFKEQ. V lost 0 bases, J lost 3 bases, and 12 bases lay in between. The CDR3 extends over 16 amino acids. The CDR3 here is CASSQDKQGVKNIQYF. The CDR3, as DNA: TGTGCCAGCAGCCAAGATAAGCAAGGGGTCAAAAACATTCAGTACTTC.

CDR3 nucleotide sequence: TGTGCCAGTAGTAGTACAGGGGAGGCTTATGGCTACACCTTC. It specifies CASSSTGEAYGYTF. The chain couples TRBV19 to TRBJ1-2; TRBD1 matches 7 bases. This CDR3 contains 14 residues. Germline-derived CDR1 and CDR2 are LNHDA and SQIVND (reference sequence). V shed 4 bases, J shed 5 bases, and the junction held 7 bases outside the gene matches.

The V gene is TRBV11-3, the J gene TRBJ2-2; D may correspond to TRBD1 or TRBD2 (5 bases each). This CDR3 is built from 15 residues. The V gene's germline CDR1 is SGHNT and CDR2 YENEEA. Deletions cut 0 bases from V and 5 bases from J, with 10 bases between. CDR3 nucleotides: TGTGCCAGCAGCTTAGATCTTGGGGGTACCGGGGAGCTGTTTTTT. Translation gives CASSLDLGGTGELFF.

CDR3 coding DNA: TGTGCCAGCAGCTCCCAGCCGGGTTACAACACTGAAGCTTTCTTT. Protein product: CASSSQPGYNTEAFF. The chain joins TRBV7-2 to TRBJ1-1; D not certain. The CDR3 covers 15 residues. The V end was cut by 4 bases, the J end by 2 bases, with 14 bases between. Per the germline V gene, CDR1 is SGHTA and CDR2 is FQGNSA.

The chain links TRBV29-1 to TRBJ2-7, with TRBD2 matching 8 bases. The V and J ends lost 0 bases and 0 bases, in that order; junction bases with no gene match: 7. Germline-derived CDR1 and CDR2 are SQVTM and ANQGSEA. The CDR3 spans 16 residues. In nucleotides, the CDR3 is TGCAGCGTTGAAGAAGGTCAGCGGGGGAGCTCCTACGAGCAGTACTTC. Residues: CSVEEGQRGSSYEQYF.

V usage is TRBV30 and J usage is TRBJ1-1; D not certain. V lost 1 base to trimming and J lost 7 bases, with 10 bases between them. The V gene's germline CDR1 is GTSNPN and CDR2 SVGIG (reference sequence). There are 12 residues in the CDR3. For the CDR3, the DNA is TGTGCCTGGAGTGGGGGTAGTGGTGAAGCTTTCTTT. This encodes CAWSGGSGEAFF.

This chain connects TRBV6-5 to TRBJ2-7, with D hard to call. V shed 2 bases and J shed 4 bases, with 12 bases lying between them. This CDR3 is built from 14 residues. Germline-derived CDR1 and CDR2 are MNHEY and SVGAGI. CDR3 bases: TGTGCCAGCAGTTACATTTCTGGTTGGTACGAGCAGTACTTC. Its protein is CASSYISGWYEQYF.

This clone was observed once. V is TRBV19 and J is TRBJ1-2, with a weak D call TRBD1 (5 bases). The CDR3 spans 13 residues. Between the trimmed V and J ends, which lost 3 bases and 6 bases, there was a span of 11 bases. Germline V gives CDR1 LNHDA, CDR2 SQIVND (reference sequence). The CDR3 sequence is CASSMGQLNGYTF. Here the CDR3 DNA reads TGTGCCAGTAGTATGGGGCAGCTAAATGGCTACACCTTC.

The J gene is TRBJ2-7, the V gene TRBV7-3, with 9 bases fitting TRBD1. The CDR3 has 14 amino acids. Germline values: CDR1 SGHTA, CDR2 FQGTGA. V gave up 5 bases and J gave up 6 bases; unmatched junction bases: 8. Here the CDR3 DNA reads TGTGCCAGCAGCGCGACAGGGGGAGTCGGCGAGCAGTACTTC. Protein: CASSATGGVGEQYF.

As to this clone: The sample has other DNA sequences that encode this CDR3 too. DNA of the CDR3: TGTGCCAGCAGTTACTCGCGGGGAGGAGATCAGCCCCAGCATTTT. It is translated as CASSYSRGGDQPQHF. The chain recombines TRBV6-5 with TRBJ1-5; D is unclear. The length of the CDR3 is 15 residues. The germline gives CDR1 MNHEY, CDR2 SVGAGI. With 0 bases removed from V and 5 bases from J, the gap between germline ends came to 11 bases.